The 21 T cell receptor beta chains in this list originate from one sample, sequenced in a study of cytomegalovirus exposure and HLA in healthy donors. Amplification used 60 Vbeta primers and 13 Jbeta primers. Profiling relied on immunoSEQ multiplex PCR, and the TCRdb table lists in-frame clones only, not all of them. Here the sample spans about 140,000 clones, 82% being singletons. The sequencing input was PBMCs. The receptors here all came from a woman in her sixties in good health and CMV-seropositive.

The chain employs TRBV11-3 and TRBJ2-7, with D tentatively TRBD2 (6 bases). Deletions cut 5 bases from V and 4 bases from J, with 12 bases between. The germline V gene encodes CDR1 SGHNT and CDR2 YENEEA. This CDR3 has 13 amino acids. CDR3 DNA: TGTGCCAGCAGCCCAGAGGGACTTTACGAGCAGTACTTC. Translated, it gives CASSPEGLYEQYF.

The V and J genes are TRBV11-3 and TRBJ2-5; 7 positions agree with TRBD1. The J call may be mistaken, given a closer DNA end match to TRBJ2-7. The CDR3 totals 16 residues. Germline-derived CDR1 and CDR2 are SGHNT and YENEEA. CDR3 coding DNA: TGTGCCAGCAGCCTAGTACTCACAGGGGACATCTACGAGCAGTACTTC. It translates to CASSLVLTGDIYEQYF.

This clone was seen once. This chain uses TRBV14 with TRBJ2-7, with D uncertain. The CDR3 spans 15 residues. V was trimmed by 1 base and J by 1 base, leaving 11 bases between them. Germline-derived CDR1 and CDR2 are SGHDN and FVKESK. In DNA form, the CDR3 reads TGTGCCAGCAGCCAAGGGCAGCCGACTTCCTACGAGCAGTACTTC. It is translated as CASSQGQPTSYEQYF. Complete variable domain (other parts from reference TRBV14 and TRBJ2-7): EAGVTQFPSHSVIEKGQTVTLRCDPISGHDNLYWYRRVMGKEIKFLLHFVKESKQDESGMPNNRFLAERTGGTYSTLKVQPAELEDSGVYFCASSQGQPTSYEQYFGPGTRLTVT.

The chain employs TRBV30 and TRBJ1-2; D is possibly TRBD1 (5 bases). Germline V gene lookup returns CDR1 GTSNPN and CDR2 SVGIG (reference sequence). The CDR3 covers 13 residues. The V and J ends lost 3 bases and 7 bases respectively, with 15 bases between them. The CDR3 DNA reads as TGTGCCTGGAGCAAACAGGTTCAGGCTGGCTACACCTTC. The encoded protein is CAWSKQVQAGYTF.

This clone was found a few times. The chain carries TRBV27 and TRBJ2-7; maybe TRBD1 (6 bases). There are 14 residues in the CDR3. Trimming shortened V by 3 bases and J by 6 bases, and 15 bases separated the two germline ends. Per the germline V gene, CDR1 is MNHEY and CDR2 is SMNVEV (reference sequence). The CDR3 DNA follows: TGTGCCAGCAGTTTGTCCAGGGGCGTACCCGAGCAGTACTTC. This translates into CASSLSRGVPEQYF.

The CDR3 spells CSVGYRGTDTQYF. For the CDR3, the DNA is TGCAGCGTTGGGTACCGGGGCACAGATACGCAGTATTTT. The chain has TRBV29-1 and TRBJ2-3; D uncertain. V lost 4 bases, J lost 1 base, and 9 bases lay in between. Germline V gene data show CDR1 as SQVTM and CDR2 as ANQGSEA. CDR3 length: 13 residues.

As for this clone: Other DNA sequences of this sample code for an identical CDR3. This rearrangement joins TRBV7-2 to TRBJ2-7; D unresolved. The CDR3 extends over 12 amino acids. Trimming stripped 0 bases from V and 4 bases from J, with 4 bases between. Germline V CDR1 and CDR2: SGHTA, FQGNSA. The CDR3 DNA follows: TGTGCCAGCAGCTTAGCGAGGTACGAGCAGTACTTC. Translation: CASSLARYEQYF.

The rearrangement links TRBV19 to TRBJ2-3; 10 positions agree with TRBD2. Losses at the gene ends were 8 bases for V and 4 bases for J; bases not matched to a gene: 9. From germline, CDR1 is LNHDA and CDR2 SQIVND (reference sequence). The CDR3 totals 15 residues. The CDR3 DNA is TGTGCCAGTGGCTGGGCTAGCGGGAGACCAGATACGCAGTATTTT. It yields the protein CASGWASGRPDTQYF.

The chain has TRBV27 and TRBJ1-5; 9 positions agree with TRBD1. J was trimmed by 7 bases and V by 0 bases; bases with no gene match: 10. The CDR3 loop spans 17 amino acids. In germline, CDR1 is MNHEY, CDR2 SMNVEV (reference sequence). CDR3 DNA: TGTGCCAGCAGTTTATCGTTAGCGGGACAGGGCGGGCAGCCCCAGCATTTT. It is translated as CASSLSLAGQGGQPQHF.

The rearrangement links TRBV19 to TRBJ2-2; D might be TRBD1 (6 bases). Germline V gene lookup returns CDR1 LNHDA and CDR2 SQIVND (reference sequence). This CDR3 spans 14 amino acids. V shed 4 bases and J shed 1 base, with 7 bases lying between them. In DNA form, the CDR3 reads TGTGCCAGTAGTAAGGGACAGAACACCGGGGAGCTGTTTTTT. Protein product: CASSKGQNTGELFF.

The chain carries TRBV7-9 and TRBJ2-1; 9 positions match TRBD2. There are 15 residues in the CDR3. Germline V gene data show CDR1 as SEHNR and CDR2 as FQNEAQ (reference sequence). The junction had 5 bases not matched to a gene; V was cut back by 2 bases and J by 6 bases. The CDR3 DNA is TGTGCCAGCAGCTTACGTAGCGGGAGTGTCAATGAGCAGTTCTTC. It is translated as CASSLRSGSVNEQFF.

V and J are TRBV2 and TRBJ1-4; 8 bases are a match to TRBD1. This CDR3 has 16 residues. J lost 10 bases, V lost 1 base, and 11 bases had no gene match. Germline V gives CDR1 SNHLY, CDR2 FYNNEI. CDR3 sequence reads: CASSEDRQGRLGKLFF. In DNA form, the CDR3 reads TGTGCCAGCAGTGAAGATCGACAGGGGAGGTTGGGAAAACTGTTTTTT. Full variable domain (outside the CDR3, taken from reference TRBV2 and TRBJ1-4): EPEVTQTPSHQVTQMGQEVILRCVPISNHLYFYWYRQILGQKVEFLVSFYNNEISEKSEIFDDQFSVERPDGSNFTLKIRSTKLEDSAMYFCASSEDRQGRLGKLFFGSGTQLSVL.

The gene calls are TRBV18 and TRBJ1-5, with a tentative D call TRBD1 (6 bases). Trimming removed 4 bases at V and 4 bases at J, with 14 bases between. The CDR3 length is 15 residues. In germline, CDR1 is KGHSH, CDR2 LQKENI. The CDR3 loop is CASSQMDSQNQPQHF. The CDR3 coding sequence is TGTGCCAGCTCACAGATGGACAGCCAGAATCAGCCCCAGCATTTT. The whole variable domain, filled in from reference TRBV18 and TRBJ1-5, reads NAGVMQNPRHLVRRRGQEARLRCSPMKGHSHVYWYRQLPEEGLKFMVYLQKENIIDESGMPKERFSAEFPKEGPSILRIQQVVRGDSAAYFCASSQMDSQNQPQHFGDGTRLSIL.

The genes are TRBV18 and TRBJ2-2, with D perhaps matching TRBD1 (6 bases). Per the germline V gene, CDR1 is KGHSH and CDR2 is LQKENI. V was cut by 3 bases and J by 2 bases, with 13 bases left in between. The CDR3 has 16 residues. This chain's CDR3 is CASSPVGQHNTGELFF. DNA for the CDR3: TGTGCCAGCTCACCGGTTGGACAGCATAACACCGGGGAGCTGTTTTTT.

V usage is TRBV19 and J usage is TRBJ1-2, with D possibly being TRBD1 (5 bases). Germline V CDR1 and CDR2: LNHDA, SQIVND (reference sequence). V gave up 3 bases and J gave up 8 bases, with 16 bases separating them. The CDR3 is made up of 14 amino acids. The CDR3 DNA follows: TGTGCCAGTAGTATCGCCCCCGGGGGGAACGGCTACACCTTC. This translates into CASSIAPGGNGYTF.

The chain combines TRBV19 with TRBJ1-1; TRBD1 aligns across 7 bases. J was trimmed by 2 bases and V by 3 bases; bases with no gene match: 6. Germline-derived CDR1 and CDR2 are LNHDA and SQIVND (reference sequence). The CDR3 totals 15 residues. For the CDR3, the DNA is TGTGCCAGTAGTATCTCGGGACAGTCAAACACTGAAGCTTTCTTT. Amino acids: CASSISGQSNTEAFF. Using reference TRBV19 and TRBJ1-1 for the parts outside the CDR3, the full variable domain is DGGITQSPKYLFRKEGQNVTLSCEQNLNHDAMYWYRQDPGQGLRLIYYSQIVNDFQKGDIAEGYSVSREKKESFPLTVTSAQKNPTAFYLCASSISGQSNTEAFFGQGTRLTVV.

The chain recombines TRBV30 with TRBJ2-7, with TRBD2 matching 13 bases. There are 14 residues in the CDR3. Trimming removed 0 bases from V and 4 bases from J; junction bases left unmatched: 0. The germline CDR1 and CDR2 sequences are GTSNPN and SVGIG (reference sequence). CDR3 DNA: TGTGCCTGGAGTGTACTAGCGGGAGGGTACGAGCAGTACTTC. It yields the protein CAWSVLAGGYEQYF.

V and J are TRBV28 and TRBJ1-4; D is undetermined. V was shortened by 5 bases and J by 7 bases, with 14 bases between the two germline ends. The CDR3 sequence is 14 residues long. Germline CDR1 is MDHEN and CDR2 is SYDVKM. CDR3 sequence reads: CASSAGGPPEKLFF. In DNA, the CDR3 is TGTGCCAGCAGTGCGGGAGGCCCCCCTGAAAAACTGTTTTTT. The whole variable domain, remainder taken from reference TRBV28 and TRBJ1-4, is DVKVTQSSRYLVKRTGEKVFLECVQDMDHENMFWYRQDPGLGLRLIYFSYDVKMKEKGDIPEGYSVSREKKERFSLILESASTNQTSMYLCASSAGGPPEKLFFGSGTQLSVL.

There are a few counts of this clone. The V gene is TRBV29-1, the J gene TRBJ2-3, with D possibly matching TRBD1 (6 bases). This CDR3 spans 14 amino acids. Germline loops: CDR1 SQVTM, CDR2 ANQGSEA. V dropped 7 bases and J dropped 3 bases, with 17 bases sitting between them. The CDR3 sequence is CSARTGPVTDTQYF. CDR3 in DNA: TGCAGCGCCCGAACAGGGCCTGTAACAGATACGCAGTATTTT.

The CDR3 DNA reads as TGTGCCAGCTCACCACCGCTAGCGGGAACATACGAGCAGTACTTC. This gives the protein CASSPPLAGTYEQYF. The chain carries TRBV18 and TRBJ2-7, with 9 nucleotides matching TRBD2. There are 15 residues in the CDR3. Trimming removed 0 bases from V and 4 bases from J; junction bases left unmatched: 4. Per germline, CDR1 KGHSH and CDR2 LQKENI.

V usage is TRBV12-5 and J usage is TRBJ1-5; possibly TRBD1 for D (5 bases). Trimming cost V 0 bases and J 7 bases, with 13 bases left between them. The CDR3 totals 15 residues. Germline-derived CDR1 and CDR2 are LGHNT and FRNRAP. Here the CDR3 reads CASGLVRGREQPQHF. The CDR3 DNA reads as TGTGCTAGTGGTTTGGTACGAGGCAGGGAACAGCCCCAGCATTTT. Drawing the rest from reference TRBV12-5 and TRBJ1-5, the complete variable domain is DARVTQTPRHKVTEMGQEVTMRCQPILGHNTVFWYRQTMMQGLELLAYFRNRAPLDDSGMPKDRFSAEMPDATLATLKIQPSEPRDSAVYFCASGLVRGREQPQHFGDGTRLSIL.